This T cell receptor (beta chain) was observed in a study of shared clonotypes between healthy human individuals. Study results and limitations: Non-shared clonotypes showed lower generation probabilities than clonotypes common to all four donors. Sampling covered nothing but blood. Tissue TCR repertoires likely differ from those found in blood.

CDR1 is GTSNPN, CDR2 SVGIG, per germline (reference sequence). The CDR3 spans 15 residues. Trimming removed 2 bases from V and 4 bases from J; junction bases left unmatched: 6. This clone was detected only once. The antigen is undetermined. Donors comprised only Caucasian adults living in Nashville, Tennessee. The method was immunoSEQ multiplex PCR; TCRdb's version includes in-frame clones alone and lacks a portion of them. The sample gives about 600,000 clones, 97% of which show up once; approximately 0.057% is in the top ten. Sequencing input: naive CD4+ T cells sorted from blood. Subset indicated: CD45RA+ positively selected. This TCR was recovered from a young woman in good health. The chain employs TRBV30 and TRBJ1-5; 9 bases align to TRBD1. The CDR3 bases are TGTGCCTGGAGTACCGGGACAGGGCCGAATCAGCCCCAGCATTTT. It is translated as CAWSTGTGPNQPQHF.